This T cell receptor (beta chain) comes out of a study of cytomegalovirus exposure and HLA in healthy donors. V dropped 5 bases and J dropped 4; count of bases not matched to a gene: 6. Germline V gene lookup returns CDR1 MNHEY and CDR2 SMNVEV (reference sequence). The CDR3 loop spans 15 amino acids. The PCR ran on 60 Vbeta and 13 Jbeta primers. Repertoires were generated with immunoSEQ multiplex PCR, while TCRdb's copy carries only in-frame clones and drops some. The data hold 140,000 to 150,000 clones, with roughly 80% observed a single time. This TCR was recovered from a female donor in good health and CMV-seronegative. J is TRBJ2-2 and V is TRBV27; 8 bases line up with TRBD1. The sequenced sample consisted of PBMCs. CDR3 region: CASSQWTGSTGELFF. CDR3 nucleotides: TGTGCCAGCAGTCAATGGACAGGGAGCACCGGGGAGCTGTTTTTT.